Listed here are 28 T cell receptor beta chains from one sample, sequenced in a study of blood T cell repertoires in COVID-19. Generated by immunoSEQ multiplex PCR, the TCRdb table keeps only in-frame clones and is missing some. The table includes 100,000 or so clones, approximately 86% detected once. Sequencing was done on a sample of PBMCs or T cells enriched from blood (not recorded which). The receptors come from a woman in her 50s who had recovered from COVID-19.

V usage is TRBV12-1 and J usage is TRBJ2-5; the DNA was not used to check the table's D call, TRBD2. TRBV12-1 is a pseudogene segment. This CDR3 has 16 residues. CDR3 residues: CASSPRSGGDLETQYF. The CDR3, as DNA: TGTGCCAGCAGCCCCCGTAGCGGGGGTGACCTAGAGACCCAGTACTTC.

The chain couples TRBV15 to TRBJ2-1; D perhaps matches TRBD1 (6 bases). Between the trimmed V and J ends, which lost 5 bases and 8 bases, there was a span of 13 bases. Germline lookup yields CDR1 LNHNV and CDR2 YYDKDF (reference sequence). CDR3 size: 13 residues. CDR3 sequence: CATSAGTLDEQFF. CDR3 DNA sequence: TGTGCCACCAGCGCAGGGACACTCGATGAGCAGTTCTTC.

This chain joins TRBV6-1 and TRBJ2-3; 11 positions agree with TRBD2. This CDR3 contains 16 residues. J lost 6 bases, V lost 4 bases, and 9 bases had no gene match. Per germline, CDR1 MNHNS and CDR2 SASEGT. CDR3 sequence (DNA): TGTGCCAGCAGTGCTTTTTTAGCGGGGGGGCGCGATACGCAGTATTTT. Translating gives CASSAFLAGGRDTQYF.

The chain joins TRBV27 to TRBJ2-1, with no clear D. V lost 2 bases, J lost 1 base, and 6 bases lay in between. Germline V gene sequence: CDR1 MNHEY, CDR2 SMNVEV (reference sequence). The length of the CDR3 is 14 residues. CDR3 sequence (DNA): TGTGCCAGCAGTTTACTACAGTCCTACAATGAGCAGTTCTTC. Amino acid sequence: CASSLLQSYNEQFF.

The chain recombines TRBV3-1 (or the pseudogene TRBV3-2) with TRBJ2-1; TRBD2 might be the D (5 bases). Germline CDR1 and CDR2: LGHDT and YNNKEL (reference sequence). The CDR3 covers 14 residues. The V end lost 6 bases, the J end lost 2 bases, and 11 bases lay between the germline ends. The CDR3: CASSLAATYNEQFF. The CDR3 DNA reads TGTGCCAGCAGTCTAGCTGCAACCTACAATGAGCAGTTCTTC.

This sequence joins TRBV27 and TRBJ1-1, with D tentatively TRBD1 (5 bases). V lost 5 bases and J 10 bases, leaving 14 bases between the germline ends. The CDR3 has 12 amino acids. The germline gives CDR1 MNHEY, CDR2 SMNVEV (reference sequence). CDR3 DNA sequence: TGTGCCAGCAGTAACACAGGCTCGGGAGCTTTCTTT. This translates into CASSNTGSGAFF.

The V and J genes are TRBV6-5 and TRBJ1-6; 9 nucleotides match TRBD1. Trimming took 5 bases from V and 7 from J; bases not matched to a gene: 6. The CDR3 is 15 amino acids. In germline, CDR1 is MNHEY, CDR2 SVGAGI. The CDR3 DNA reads TGTGCCAGCAGTCCGAGGGACAGGGAAAATTCACCCCTCCACTTT. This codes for CASSPRDRENSPLHF.

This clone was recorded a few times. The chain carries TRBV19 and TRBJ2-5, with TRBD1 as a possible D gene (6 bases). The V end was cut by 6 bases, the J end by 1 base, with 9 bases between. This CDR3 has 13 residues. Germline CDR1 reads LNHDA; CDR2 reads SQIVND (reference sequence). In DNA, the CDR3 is TGTGCCAGTAGCAGGGGTTTCCAAGAGACCCAGTACTTC. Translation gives CASSRGFQETQYF.

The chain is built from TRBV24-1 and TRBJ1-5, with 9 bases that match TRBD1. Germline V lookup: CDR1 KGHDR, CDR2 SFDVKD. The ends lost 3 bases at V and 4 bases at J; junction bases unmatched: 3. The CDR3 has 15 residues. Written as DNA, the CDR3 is TGTGCCACCAGTGATAACGACAGGGGGAATCAGCCCCAGCATTTT. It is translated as CATSDNDRGNQPQHF.

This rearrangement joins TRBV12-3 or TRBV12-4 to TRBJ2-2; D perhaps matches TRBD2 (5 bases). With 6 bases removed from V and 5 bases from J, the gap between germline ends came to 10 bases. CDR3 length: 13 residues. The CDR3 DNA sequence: TGTGCCAGCAGCCTACTAGGGACCGGGGAGCTGTTTTTT. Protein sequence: CASSLLGTGELFF.

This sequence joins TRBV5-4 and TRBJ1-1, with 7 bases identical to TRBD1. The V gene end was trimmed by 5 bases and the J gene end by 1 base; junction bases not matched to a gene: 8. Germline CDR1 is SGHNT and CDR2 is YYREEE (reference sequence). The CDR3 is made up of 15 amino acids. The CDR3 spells CASSGYRDRNTEAFF. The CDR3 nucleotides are TGTGCCAGCAGTGGGTACCGGGACAGGAACACTGAAGCTTTCTTT.

The CDR3 DNA sequence: TGTGCCAGCAGTGAAGCGATGGCAGGAGGAGTGGGCTACACCTTC. As protein: CASSEAMAGGVGYTF. V usage is TRBV2 and J usage is TRBJ1-2; D is ambiguous. Germline loops: CDR1 SNHLY, CDR2 FYNNEI. V gave up 0 bases and J gave up 8 bases, with 16 bases separating them. This CDR3 is built from 15 residues.

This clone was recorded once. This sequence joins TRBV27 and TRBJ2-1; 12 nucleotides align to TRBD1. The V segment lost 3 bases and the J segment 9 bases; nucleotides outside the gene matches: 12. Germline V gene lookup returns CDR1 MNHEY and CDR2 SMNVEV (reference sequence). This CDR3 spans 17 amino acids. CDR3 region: CASSLLGTGGKLGEQFF. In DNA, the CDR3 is TGTGCCAGCAGTTTGTTGGGGACAGGGGGCAAGCTAGGTGAGCAGTTCTTC.

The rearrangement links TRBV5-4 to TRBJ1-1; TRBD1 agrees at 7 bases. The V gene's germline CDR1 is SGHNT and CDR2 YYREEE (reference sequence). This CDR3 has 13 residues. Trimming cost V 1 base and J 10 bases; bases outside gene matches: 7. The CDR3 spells CASSLNRGVGAFF. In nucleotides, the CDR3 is TGTGCCAGCAGCTTGAACAGGGGAGTCGGAGCTTTCTTT.

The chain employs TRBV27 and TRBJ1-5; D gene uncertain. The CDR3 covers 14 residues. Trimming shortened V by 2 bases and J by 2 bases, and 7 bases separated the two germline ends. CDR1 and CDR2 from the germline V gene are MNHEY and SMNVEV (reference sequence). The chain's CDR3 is CASSLNGGNQPQHF. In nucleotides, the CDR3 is TGTGCCAGCAGTTTAAACGGAGGCAATCAGCCCCAGCATTTT.

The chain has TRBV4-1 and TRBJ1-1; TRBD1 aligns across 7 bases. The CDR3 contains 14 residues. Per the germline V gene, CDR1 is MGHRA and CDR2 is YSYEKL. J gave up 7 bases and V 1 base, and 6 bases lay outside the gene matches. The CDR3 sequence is CASSQGGTAIEAFF. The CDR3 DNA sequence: TGCGCCAGCAGCCAAGGTGGGACAGCGATTGAAGCTTTCTTT.

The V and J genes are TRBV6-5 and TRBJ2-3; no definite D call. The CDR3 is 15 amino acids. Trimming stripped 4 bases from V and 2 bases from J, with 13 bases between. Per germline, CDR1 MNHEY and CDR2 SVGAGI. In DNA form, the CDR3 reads TGTGCCAGCAGTTCTCGTGCGGTACACACAGATACGCAGTATTTT. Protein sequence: CASSSRAVHTDTQYF.

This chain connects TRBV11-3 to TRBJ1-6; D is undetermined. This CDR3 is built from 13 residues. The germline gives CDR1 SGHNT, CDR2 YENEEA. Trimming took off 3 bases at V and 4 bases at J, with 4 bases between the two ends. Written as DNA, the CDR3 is TGTGCCAGCAGCTTTAAATATAATTCACCCCTCCACTTT. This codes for CASSFKYNSPLHF.

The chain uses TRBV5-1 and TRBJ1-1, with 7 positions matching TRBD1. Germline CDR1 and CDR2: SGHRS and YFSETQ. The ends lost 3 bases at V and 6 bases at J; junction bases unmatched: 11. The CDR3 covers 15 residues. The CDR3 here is CASSSKTDRAAEAFF. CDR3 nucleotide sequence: TGCGCCAGCAGCTCGAAAACAGACAGGGCGGCTGAAGCTTTCTTT.

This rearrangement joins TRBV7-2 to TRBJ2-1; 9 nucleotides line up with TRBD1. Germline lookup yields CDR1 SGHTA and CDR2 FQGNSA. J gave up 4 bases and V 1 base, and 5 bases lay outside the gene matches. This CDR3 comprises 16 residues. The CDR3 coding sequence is TGTGCCAGCAGCTTAGGACAGGGGGGGAATTACAATGAGCAGTTCTTC. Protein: CASSLGQGGNYNEQFF.

DNA of the CDR3: TGCGCCAGCAGCTTAGACCGGGACACCGGTCGGACTAATGAAAAACTGTTTTTT. Translation: CASSLDRDTGRTNEKLFF. The chain couples TRBV5-1 to TRBJ1-4; D is possibly TRBD1 (6 bases). V gave up 2 bases and J gave up 2 bases, with 19 bases separating them. CDR1 SGHRS and CDR2 YFSETQ come from the germline V gene. The length of the CDR3 is 18 residues. The full variable domain, rest sourced from reference TRBV5-1 and TRBJ1-4, is KAGVTQTPRYLIKTRGQQVTLSCSPISGHRSVSWYQQTPGQGLQFLFEYFSETQRNKGNFPGRFSGRQFSNSRSEMNVSTLELGDSALYLCASSLDRDTGRTNEKLFFGSGTQLSVL.

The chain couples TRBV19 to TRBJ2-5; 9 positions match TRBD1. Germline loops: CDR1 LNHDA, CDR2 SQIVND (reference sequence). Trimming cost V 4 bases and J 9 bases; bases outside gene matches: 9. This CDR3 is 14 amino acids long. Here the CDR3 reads CASSTGQGALAQYF. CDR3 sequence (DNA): TGTGCCAGTAGTACGGGACAGGGAGCCCTGGCCCAGTACTTC.

This CDR3 reads CASSIRGLANTIYF. For the CDR3, the DNA is TGTGCCAGCAGTATCAGGGGGCTCGCGAACACCATATATTTT. The chain links TRBV27 to TRBJ1-3; 8 bases map to TRBD1. The CDR3 consists of 14 residues. CDR1 and CDR2 from the germline V gene are MNHEY and SMNVEV (reference sequence). Trimming at V came to 5 bases and at J to 7 bases, leaving 7 bases not matched to a gene.

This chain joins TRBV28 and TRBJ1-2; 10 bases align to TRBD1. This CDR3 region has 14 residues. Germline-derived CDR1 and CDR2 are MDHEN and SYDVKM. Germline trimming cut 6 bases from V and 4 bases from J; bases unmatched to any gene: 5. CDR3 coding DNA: TGTGCCAGCAGAGACAGGGGGCGACTCTATGGCTACACCTTC. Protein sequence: CASRDRGRLYGYTF.

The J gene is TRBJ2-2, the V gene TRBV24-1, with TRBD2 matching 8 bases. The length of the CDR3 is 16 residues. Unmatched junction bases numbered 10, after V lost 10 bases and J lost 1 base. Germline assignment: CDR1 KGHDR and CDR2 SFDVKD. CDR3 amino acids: CATSGGVALNTGELFF. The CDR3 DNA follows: TGTGCCACAAGCGGGGGCGTCGCGCTGAACACCGGGGAGCTGTTTTTT.

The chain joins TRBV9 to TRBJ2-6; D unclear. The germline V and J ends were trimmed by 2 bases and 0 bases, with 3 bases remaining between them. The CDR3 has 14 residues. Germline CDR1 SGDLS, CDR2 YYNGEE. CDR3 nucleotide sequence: TGTGCCAGCAGCGTTAGCTCTGGGGCCAACGTCCTGACTTTC. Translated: CASSVSSGANVLTF.

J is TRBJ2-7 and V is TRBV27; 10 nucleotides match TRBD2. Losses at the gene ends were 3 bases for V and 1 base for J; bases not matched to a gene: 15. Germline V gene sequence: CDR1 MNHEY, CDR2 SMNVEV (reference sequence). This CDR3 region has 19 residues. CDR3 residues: CASSFRLSDLAGASYEQYF. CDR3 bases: TGTGCCAGCAGTTTTCGCCTCTCGGATCTAGCGGGGGCATCCTACGAGCAGTACTTC.

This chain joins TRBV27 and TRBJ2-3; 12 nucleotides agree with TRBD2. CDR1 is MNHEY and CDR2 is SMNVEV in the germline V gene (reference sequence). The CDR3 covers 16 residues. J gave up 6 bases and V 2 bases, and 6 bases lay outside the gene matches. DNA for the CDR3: TGTGCCAGCAGTTTAGTCGCTAGCGGGGGGGCGGATACGCAGTATTTT. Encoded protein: CASSLVASGGADTQYF.